This T cell receptor beta chain was documented in a study of blood T cell repertoires in COVID-19. Whole-study context: Sample material is recorded as cDNA or gDNA derived from T cells, B-cell-depleted T cells, or PBMCs.

Under the authors' procedure: Reference gene primer amplification yielded estimated nucleated cell counts. Profiling relied on immunoSEQ multiplex PCR, and the TCRdb table lists in-frame clones only, not all of them. Clone size and the V and J calls come from that table; the DNA yielded D and trimming. The sample lists roughly 300,000 clones; about 83% were seen once. Sequencing was performed on peripheral blood. The sequence was collected from a woman between 45 and 60 years old with acute or convalescent COVID-19.

In DNA, the CDR3 is TGTGCCAGCAGTTACGTCCCAGGCTCCTACAATGAGCAGTTCTTC. This gives the protein CASSYVPGSYNEQFF. The chain combines TRBV6-5 with TRBJ2-1; D call uncertain. This CDR3 comprises 15 residues. Looked up from germline, CDR1 is MNHEY and CDR2 is SVGAGI. V lost 2 bases and J 0 bases, leaving 8 bases between the germline ends.